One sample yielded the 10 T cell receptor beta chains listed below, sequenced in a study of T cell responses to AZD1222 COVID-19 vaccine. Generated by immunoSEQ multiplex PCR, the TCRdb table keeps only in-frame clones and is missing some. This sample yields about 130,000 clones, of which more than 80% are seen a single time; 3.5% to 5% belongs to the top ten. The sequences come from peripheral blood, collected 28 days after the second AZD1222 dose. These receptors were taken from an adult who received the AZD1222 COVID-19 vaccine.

The CDR3 loop is CASRVPQETQYF. CDR3 nucleotide sequence: TGTGCCAGCAGAGTTCCCCAAGAGACCCAGTACTTC. This chain links TRBV2 with TRBJ2-5; D call uncertain. The CDR3 covers 12 residues. V shed 6 bases and J shed 1 base, with 6 bases lying between them. Germline V lookup: CDR1 SNHLY, CDR2 FYNNEI.

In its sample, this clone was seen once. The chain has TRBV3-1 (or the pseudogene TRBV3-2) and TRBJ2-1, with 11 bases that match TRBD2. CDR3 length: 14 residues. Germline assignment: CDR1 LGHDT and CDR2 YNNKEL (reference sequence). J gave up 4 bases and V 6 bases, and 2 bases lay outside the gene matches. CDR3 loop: CASRRLAGYNEQFF. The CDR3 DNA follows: TGTGCCAGCAGAAGACTAGCGGGGTACAATGAGCAGTTCTTC.

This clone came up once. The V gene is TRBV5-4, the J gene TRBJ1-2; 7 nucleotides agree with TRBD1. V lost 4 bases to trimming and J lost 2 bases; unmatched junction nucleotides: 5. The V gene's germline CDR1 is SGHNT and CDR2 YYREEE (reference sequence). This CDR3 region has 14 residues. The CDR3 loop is CASSKDRVNYGYTF. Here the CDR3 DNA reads TGTGCCAGCAGCAAAGACAGGGTGAACTATGGCTACACCTTC.

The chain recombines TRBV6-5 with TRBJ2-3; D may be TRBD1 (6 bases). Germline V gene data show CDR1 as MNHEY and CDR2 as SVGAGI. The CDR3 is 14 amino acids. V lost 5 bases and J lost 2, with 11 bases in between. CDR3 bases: TGTGCCAGCAGTCTACAGGGAGACACAGATACGCAGTATTTT. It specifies CASSLQGDTDTQYF.

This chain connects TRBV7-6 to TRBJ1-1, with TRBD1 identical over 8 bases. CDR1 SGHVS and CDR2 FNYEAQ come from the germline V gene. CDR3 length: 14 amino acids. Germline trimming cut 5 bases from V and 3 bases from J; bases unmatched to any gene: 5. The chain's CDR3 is CASSVGQGDTEAFF. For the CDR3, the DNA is TGTGCCAGCAGCGTAGGACAGGGAGACACTGAAGCTTTCTTT.

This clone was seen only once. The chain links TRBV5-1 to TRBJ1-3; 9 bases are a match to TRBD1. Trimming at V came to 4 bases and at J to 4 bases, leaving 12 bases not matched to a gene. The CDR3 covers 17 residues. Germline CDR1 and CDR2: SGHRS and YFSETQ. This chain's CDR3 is CASSPDGQGLSGNTIYF. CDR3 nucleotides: TGCGCCAGCAGCCCGGACGGACAGGGGCTATCGGGAAACACCATATATTTT.

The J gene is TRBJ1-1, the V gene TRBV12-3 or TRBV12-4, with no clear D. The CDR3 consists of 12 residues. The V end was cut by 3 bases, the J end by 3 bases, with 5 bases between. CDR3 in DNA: TGTGCCAGCAGTTTCTCCTACACTGAAGCTTTCTTT. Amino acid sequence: CASSFSYTEAFF.

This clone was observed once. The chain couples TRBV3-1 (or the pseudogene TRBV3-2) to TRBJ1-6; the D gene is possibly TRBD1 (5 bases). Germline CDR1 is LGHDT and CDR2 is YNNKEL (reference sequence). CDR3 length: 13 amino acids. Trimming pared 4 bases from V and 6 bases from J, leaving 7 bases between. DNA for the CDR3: TGTGCCAGCAGCCCCGGGGCTAATTCACCCCTCCACTTT. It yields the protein CASSPGANSPLHF.

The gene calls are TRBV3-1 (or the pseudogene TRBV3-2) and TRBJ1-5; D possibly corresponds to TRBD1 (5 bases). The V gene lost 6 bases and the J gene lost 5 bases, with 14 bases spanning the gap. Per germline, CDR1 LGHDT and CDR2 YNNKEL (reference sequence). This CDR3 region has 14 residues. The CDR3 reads CASSRQRPDQPQHF. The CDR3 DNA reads TGTGCCAGCAGTCGACAGCGTCCAGATCAGCCCCAGCATTTT.

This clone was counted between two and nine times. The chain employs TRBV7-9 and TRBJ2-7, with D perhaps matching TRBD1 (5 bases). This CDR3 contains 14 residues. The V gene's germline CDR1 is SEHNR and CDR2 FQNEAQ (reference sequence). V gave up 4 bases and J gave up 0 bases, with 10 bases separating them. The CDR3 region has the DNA TGTGCCAGCAGCTGGGGCATCTCCTCCTACGAGCAGTACTTC. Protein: CASSWGISSYEQYF.